This T cell receptor (beta chain) was identified during a study of graft-versus-host responses after intestinal transplantation. Libraries were prepared by immunoSEQ multiplex PCR; TCRdb keeps only in-frame clonotypes and omits some of them. Among 90,000 to 150,000 clones listed, about 93% were seen once. The CDR3 extends over 11 amino acids. CDR1 is MDHEN, CDR2 SYDVKM, per germline. V was clipped by 5 bases and J by 4 bases, with 5 bases between them. A note on this clone: Its target is unknown.

This TCR was sampled from a human donor who received an intestinal transplant. The chain employs TRBV28 and TRBJ2-5; D not resolved. The sequencing used unstimulated CD4+ T cells sorted from spleen or lymph node cells, collected before intestinal transplant. CDR3 amino acids: CASSLLETQYF. The CDR3 DNA follows: TGTGCCAGCAGTCTCTTAGAGACCCAGTACTTC.